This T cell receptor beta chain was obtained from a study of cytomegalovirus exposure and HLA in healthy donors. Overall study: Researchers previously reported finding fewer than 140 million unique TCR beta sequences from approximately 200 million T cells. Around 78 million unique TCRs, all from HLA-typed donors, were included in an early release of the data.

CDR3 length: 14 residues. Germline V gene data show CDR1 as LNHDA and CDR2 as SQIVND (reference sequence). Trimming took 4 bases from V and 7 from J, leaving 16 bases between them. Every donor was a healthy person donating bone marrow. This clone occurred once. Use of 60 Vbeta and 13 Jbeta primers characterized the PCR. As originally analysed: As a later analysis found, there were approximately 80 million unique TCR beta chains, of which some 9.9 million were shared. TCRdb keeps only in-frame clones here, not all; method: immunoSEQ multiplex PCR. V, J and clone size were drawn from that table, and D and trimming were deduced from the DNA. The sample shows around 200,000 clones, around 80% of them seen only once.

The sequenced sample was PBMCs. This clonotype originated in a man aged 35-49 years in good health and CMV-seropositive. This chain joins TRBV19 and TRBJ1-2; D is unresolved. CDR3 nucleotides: TGTGCCAGTAGTAAAGTACGGCAGGCGATTGGCTACACCTTC. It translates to CASSKVRQAIGYTF.